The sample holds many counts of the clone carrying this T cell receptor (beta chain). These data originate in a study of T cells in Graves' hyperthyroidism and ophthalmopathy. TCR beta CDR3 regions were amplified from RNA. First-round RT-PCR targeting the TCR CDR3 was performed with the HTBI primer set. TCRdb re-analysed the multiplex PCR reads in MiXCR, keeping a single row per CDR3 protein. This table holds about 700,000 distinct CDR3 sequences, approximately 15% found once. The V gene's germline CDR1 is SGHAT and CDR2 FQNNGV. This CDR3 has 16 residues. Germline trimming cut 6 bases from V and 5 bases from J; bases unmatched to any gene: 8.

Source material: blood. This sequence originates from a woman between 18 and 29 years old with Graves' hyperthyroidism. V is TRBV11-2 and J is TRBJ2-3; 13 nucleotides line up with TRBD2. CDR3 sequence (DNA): TGTGCCAGCAGTCCCGGACTAGCGGGAGCGGTAGATACGCAGTATTTT. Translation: CASSPGLAGAVDTQYF. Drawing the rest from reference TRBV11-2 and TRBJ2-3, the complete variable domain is EAGVAQSPRYKIIEKRQSVAFWCNPISGHATLYWYQQILGQGPKLLIQFQNNGVVDDSQLPKDRFSAERLKGVDSTLKIQPAKLEDSAVYLCASSPGLAGAVDTQYFGPGTRLTVL.